Listed below are T cell receptor beta chains from one sample, sequenced in a study of blood T cell repertoires in COVID-19. This table comes from immunoSEQ multiplex PCR, and its TCRdb copy is limited to in-frame clones, with some not included. This sample has about 87,000 clones, with more than 70% found just once. Input material: peripheral blood. The receptors shown here come from a human donor in a cohort sampled during active COVID-19. Each CDR3 is given with its conserved first and last residue. D genes are given only for firm matches. A row's size may be missing; if present it is once, few, many or a size class.

D gene	clone size	V gene	J gene	CDR3 protein	CDR3 DNA
.	.	TRBV12-3/TRBV12-4	TRBJ1-2	CASSFAGYGGYTF	TGTGCCAGCAGTTTCGCAGGGTACGGCGGCTACACCTTC
TRBD2	large	TRBV4-3	TRBJ2-1	CASSQDVAGGPSYNEQFF	TGCGCCAGCAGCCAAGATGTAGCGGGAGGGCCCTCCTACAATGAGCAGTTCTTC
TRBD1	.	TRBV19	TRBJ2-1	CASSAGTGGPSSYNEQFF	TGTGCCAGTAGTGCCGGGACAGGGGGGCCAAGCTCCTACAATGAGCAGTTCTTC
.	.	TRBV29-1	TRBJ1-5	CSVQYREGQPQHF	TGCAGCGTCCAATACAGGGAGGGTCAGCCCCAGCATTTT
TRBD2	.	TRBV28	TRBJ2-1	CAAVSLAGGFSEQFF	TGTGCCGCAGTTTCCCTAGCGGGGGGGTTTAGTGAGCAGTTCTTC
.	.	TRBV7-9	TRBJ2-7	CASGIGRGYEQYF	TGTGCCAGCGGAATAGGACGGGGCTACGAGCAGTACTTC
TRBD1	.	TRBV6-5	TRBJ2-7	CASSFGQGRVTYEQYF	TGTGCCAGCAGTTTCGGACAGGGGAGGGTAACCTACGAGCAGTACTTC
.	.	TRBV7-9	TRBJ2-1	CASSFTVIEQFF	TGTGCCAGCAGCTTTACGGTTATCGAGCAGTTCTTC
.	.	TRBV4-3	TRBJ1-4	CASSQEGLTNEKLFF	TGCGCCAGCAGCCAAGAGGGGCTCACTAATGAAAAACTGTTTTTT
TRBD1	.	TRBV10-3	TRBJ2-5	CAISGQGRETQYF	TGTGCCATCAGCGGACAGGGGCGAGAGACCCAGTACTTC
TRBD1	.	TRBV11-3	TRBJ2-2	CASSSPGTGDNTGELFF	TGTGCCAGCAGCTCGCCCGGGACAGGAGATAACACCGGGGAGCTGTTTTTT
TRBD2	once	TRBV3-1/TRBV3-2	TRBJ2-4	CASSQVAGQNIQYF	TGTGCCAGCAGCCAAGTAGCGGGCCAAAACATTCAGTACTTC
.	once	TRBV28	TRBJ1-5	CASSLSRGRFLGNQPQHF	TGTGCCAGCAGTTTATCTAGGGGGAGATTTCTAGGCAATCAGCCCCAGCATTTT
.	.	TRBV7-2	TRBJ1-1	CASSLVGQNTEAFF	TGTGCCAGCAGCTTAGTGGGACAGAACACTGAAGCTTTCTTT
TRBD1	.	TRBV2	TRBJ1-2	CASSAPGQTYGYTF	TGTGCCAGCAGTGCACCGGGACAGACATATGGCTACACCTTC
.	.	TRBV19	TRBJ1-1	CASSIGGIGTEAFF	TGTGCCAGTAGTATCGGGGGGATCGGCACTGAAGCTTTCTTT
TRBD1	.	TRBV6-5	TRBJ1-1	CASSKTGGDTEAFF	TGTGCCAGCAGCAAAACAGGGGGGGACACTGAAGCTTTCTTT
.	.	TRBV7-8	TRBJ2-7	CASSLRGGMDEQYF	TGTGCCAGCAGCTTAAGGGGGGGCATGGACGAGCAGTACTTC
.	few	TRBV4-2	TRBJ1-4	CASSQDLGRNEKLFF	TGTGCCAGCAGCCAAGATCTGGGGCGGAATGAAAAACTGTTTTTT
TRBD1	.	TRBV5-1	TRBJ2-1	CASSPGQTYNEQFF	TGCGCCAGCAGCCCGGGACAGACCTACAATGAGCAGTTCTTC
TRBD2	once	TRBV11-2	TRBJ2-7	CASSSPAGTSTLLYF	TGTGCCAGCAGCTCTCCCGCCGGGACTAGCACTCTTTTGTACTTC
TRBD1	.	TRBV6-5	TRBJ1-5	CASSSDRDGQPQHF	TGTGCCAGCAGTTCAGACAGGGACGGGCAGCCCCAGCATTTT
.	.	TRBV3-1/TRBV3-2	TRBJ2-7	CASSPLESSYEQYF	TGTGCCAGCAGTCCACTGGAGAGCTCCTACGAGCAGTACTTC
.	.	TRBV30	TRBJ1-4	CAWRPGANEKLFF	TGTGCCTGGAGGCCGGGGGCTAATGAAAAACTGTTTTTT
.	once	TRBV19	TRBJ2-3	CASSGGGQSSTDTQYF	TGTGCCAGTAGTGGTGGAGGACAGTCTAGCACAGATACGCAGTATTTT
TRBD1	.	TRBV7-8	TRBJ2-2	CASSLAPGQGYGELFF	TGTGCCAGCAGCTTAGCTCCGGGACAGGGGTACGGGGAGCTGTTTTTT
TRBD1	.	TRBV5-6	TRBJ1-3	CASSLGQGARGNTIYF	TGTGCCAGCAGCTTGGGGCAGGGGGCACGTGGAAACACCATATATTTT
TRBD1	.	TRBV6-5	TRBJ2-3	CASSDRGGTDTQYF	TGTGCCAGCAGCGACAGGGGGGGCACAGATACGCAGTATTTT
.	.	TRBV5-4	TRBJ1-1	CASRGGGVRTEAFF	TGTGCCAGCAGGGGCGGGGGGGTGAGGACTGAAGCTTTCTTT
TRBD1	.	TRBV11-2	TRBJ2-7	CASSKPGQGSYEQYF	TGTGCCAGCAGCAAGCCGGGACAGGGGTCCTACGAGCAGTACTTC
.	.	TRBV20-1	TRBJ2-7	CSASSGDSYEQYF	TGCAGTGCTAGTTCAGGGGACTCCTACGAGCAGTACTTC
TRBD1	.	TRBV6-5	TRBJ1-1	CASTKQGMNTEAFF	TGTGCCAGCACCAAACAGGGGATGAACACTGAAGCTTTCTTT
.	.	TRBV28	TRBJ1-2	CASSRGMRGDGYTF	TGTGCCAGCAGCCGGGGGATGAGGGGAGATGGCTACACCTTC